Presented here are 26 T cell receptor beta chains from one specimen sequenced in a study of T cells in Graves' hyperthyroidism and ophthalmopathy. RNA transcripts were the template for amplifying TCR beta CDR3 regions. The HTBI primer set drove a first-round RT-PCR of the TCR CDR3. TCRdb itself ran the multiplex PCR reads through MiXCR, one entry per CDR3 protein. The sample has more than 550,000 distinct CDR3 sequences, roughly a sixth seen once. The sequencing sample was made of blood. The receptor set was obtained from a man between 50 and 59 years old with Graves' hyperthyroidism.

The V gene is TRBV10-2, the J gene TRBJ2-3, with D perhaps TRBD1 or TRBD2 (5 bases each). Germline CDR1 is WSHSY and CDR2 is SAAADI. The CDR3 runs to 14 residues. V lost 7 bases, J lost 2 bases, and 13 bases lay in between. CDR3 in amino acids: CASTGLPFTDTQYF. The CDR3 coding sequence is TGCGCCAGCACGGGGCTGCCTTTCACAGATACGCAGTATTTT.

This clonotype came up a few times. A read error is possible here, since a much larger clone lies one base away. In DNA, the CDR3 is TGTGCCAGCGGATCGGACAGGGGGCGGACTGAAGCTTTCTTT. The encoded protein is CASGSDRGRTEAFF. This chain joins TRBV6-1 and TRBJ1-1; 11 bases are shared with TRBD1. Looked up from germline, CDR1 is MNHNS and CDR2 is SASEGT. This CDR3 is 14 amino acids long. V shed 8 bases, J shed 5 bases, and the junction held 7 bases outside the gene matches.

This clonotype occurred many times. The V and J genes are TRBV20-1 and TRBJ2-1; D unresolved. CDR3 length: 14 amino acids. Trimming pared 6 bases from V and 0 bases from J, leaving 12 bases between. The germline gives CDR1 DFQATT, CDR2 SNEGSKA (reference sequence). CDR3 DNA sequence: TGCAGTGCCACAGCCTTCGGCTCCTACAATGAGCAGTTCTTC. It encodes CSATAFGSYNEQFF.

In its sample, this clonotype was seen many times. This rearrangement joins TRBV12-3 or TRBV12-4 to TRBJ2-1, with 10 bases fitting TRBD2. Trimming at V came to 5 bases and at J to 0 bases, leaving 13 bases not matched to a gene. The CDR3 runs 19 residues. CDR3 nucleotide sequence: TGTGCCAGCAGTAAATTAATAGCGGGGGGCGGGAGCTCCTACAATGAGCAGTTCTTC. This sequence encodes CASSKLIAGGGSSYNEQFF.

Here the CDR3 reads CASTDGPQETQYF. CDR3 in DNA: TGTGCCAGTACCGATGGGCCCCAAGAGACCCAGTACTTC. The chain combines TRBV19 with TRBJ2-5, with no clear D. The CDR3 runs to 13 residues. The germline CDR1 and CDR2 sequences are LNHDA and SQIVND (reference sequence). The V end lost 7 bases, the J end lost 1 base, and 10 bases lay between the germline ends.

The chain carries TRBV3-1 and TRBJ2-2; 8 nucleotides line up with TRBD1. CDR1 LGHDT and CDR2 YNNKEL come from the germline V gene (reference sequence). Trimming at V came to 4 bases and at J to 5 bases, leaving 3 bases not matched to a gene. This CDR3 spans 14 amino acids. CDR3 sequence reads: CASSRTGRTGELFF. CDR3 coding DNA: TGTGCCAGCAGCCGGACAGGGCGGACCGGGGAGCTGTTTTTT.

In this sample, this clonotype turned up a few times. The chain uses TRBV6-2 or TRBV6-3 and TRBJ2-7; D gene ambiguous. This CDR3 contains 14 residues. V was clipped by 6 bases and J by 4 bases, with 16 bases between them. Germline assignment: CDR1 MNHEY and CDR2 SVGEGT. CDR3 residues: CASSPRSNLYEQYF. The CDR3 DNA is TGTGCCAGCAGCCCTAGGAGTAATTTATACGAGCAGTACTTC.

This clonotype appeared many times. The V call is TRBV9, the J call TRBJ2-7, with 8 positions matching TRBD2. This CDR3 is 16 amino acids long. J was trimmed by 0 bases and V by 4 bases; bases with no gene match: 9. Germline CDR1 reads SGDLS; CDR2 reads YYNGEE. The CDR3 DNA sequence: TGTGCCAGCAGCCCCCGCGGGAGCGGGAGCTCCTACGAGCAGTACTTC. It translates to CASSPRGSGSSYEQYF.

This clonotype was observed many times. The CDR3 here is CASSLVGQGGTEAFF. In nucleotides, the CDR3 is TGTGCCAGCAGTTTGGTCGGGCAGGGAGGCACTGAAGCTTTCTTT. The chain couples TRBV28 to TRBJ1-1; TRBD1 might be the D (5 bases). V lost 3 bases and J 4 bases, leaving 15 bases between the germline ends. Per the germline V gene, CDR1 is MDHEN and CDR2 is SYDVKM. The CDR3 spans 15 residues.

This clonotype was recorded many times. The rearrangement joins TRBV28 to TRBJ2-1, with D possibly called TRBD1 or TRBD2 (5 bases each). The germline V gene has CDR1 MDHEN and CDR2 SYDVKM. There are 14 residues in the CDR3. Trimming cost V 8 bases and J 0 bases, with 11 bases left between them. The CDR3 region has the DNA TGTGCCAGCGCCGGGGCTATCTCCTACAATGAGCAGTTCTTC. Encoded protein: CASAGAISYNEQFF.

The chain links TRBV11-2 to TRBJ2-5, with 8 bases aligning to TRBD2. The CDR3 loop spans 15 amino acids. V was clipped by 2 bases and J by 2 bases; unmatched bases: 4. CDR1 SGHAT and CDR2 FQNNGV come from the germline V gene. The CDR3 sequence: CASSLSSGPQETQYF. CDR3 bases: TGTGCCAGCAGCTTATCTAGCGGGCCTCAAGAGACCCAGTACTTC.

The genes are TRBV24-1 and TRBJ2-1, with 11 bases lining up with TRBD2. CDR3 size: 16 residues. The germline V gene encodes CDR1 KGHDR and CDR2 SFDVKD. The junction had 3 bases not matched to a gene; V was cut back by 3 bases and J by 3 bases. The CDR3 DNA sequence: TGTGCCACCAGTGATGGTAGCGGGAGGGACTACAATGAGCAGTTCTTC. Amino acid sequence: CATSDGSGRDYNEQFF.

With respect to this clonotype: A clone one base away is much larger, so this may be a read error. The V and J genes are TRBV6-9 and TRBJ2-7; D ambiguous. Germline V CDR1 and CDR2: MNHGY, SVAAGI. V was clipped by 9 bases and J by 3 bases, with 21 bases between them. The CDR3 loop spans 15 amino acids. CDR3 region: CARRLQSLEDYEQYF. The CDR3 region has the DNA TGTGCCAGAAGACTTCAGAGCCTAGAAGACTACGAGCAGTACTTC.

Turning to this clonotype: One base away lies a much larger clone, so this may be a sequencing read error. The gene calls are TRBV11-2 and TRBJ2-6; TRBD1 is a possible D gene (5 bases). This CDR3 is built from 16 residues. Germline CDR1 SGHAT, CDR2 FQNNGV. CDR3 sequence reads: CASSLGTAAGAIVLTF. CDR3 in DNA: TGTGCCAGCAGCTTAGGCACAGCAGCTGGGGCCATCGTCCTGACTTTC.

CDR3 nucleotide sequence: TGCGCCAGCAGCTGGGATGTTCTTAGGGAGACCCAGTACTTC. This sequence encodes CASSWDVLRETQYF. The V and J genes are TRBV5-1 and TRBJ2-5, with D uncertain. The CDR3 totals 14 residues. CDR1 and CDR2 (germline): SGHRS, YFSETQ. V was trimmed by 3 bases and J by 5 bases, leaving 14 bases between them.

In its sample, this clonotype was seen many times. The genes are TRBV2 and TRBJ2-3, with D possibly TRBD1 on 6 matching bases. Germline V gene data show CDR1 as SNHLY and CDR2 as FYNNEI. Trimming left V 9 bases short and J 0 bases short, with 16 bases between. CDR3 length: 15 amino acids. In nucleotides, the CDR3 is TGTGCCAGTAATAGGGGGACGACTAGCACAGATACGCAGTATTTT. Translation: CASNRGTTSTDTQYF.

This clonotype has just a few counts. The chain couples TRBV11-1 to TRBJ2-1, with 8 bases matching TRBD1. CDR3 size: 16 residues. V lost 5 bases, J lost 2 bases, and 8 bases stayed unmatched. From germline, CDR1 is SGHAT and CDR2 FQDESV (reference sequence). The CDR3 loop is CASSPRTGLPYNEQFF. The CDR3 nucleotides are TGTGCCAGCAGCCCGCGGACAGGGCTTCCCTACAATGAGCAGTTCTTC.

The chain combines TRBV29-1 with TRBJ2-5, with 11 bases matching TRBD2. The V and J ends lost 6 bases and 1 base, in that order; junction bases with no gene match: 4. Germline loops: CDR1 SQVTM, CDR2 ANQGSEA. There are 14 residues in the CDR3. The CDR3 bases are TGCAGCGTATACGGGACTAGCGGCCAAGAGACCCAGTACTTC. It encodes CSVYGTSGQETQYF. Full variable domain (outside the CDR3, taken from reference TRBV29-1 and TRBJ2-5): SAVISQKPSRDICQRGTSLTIQCQVDSQVTMMFWYRQQPGQSLTLIATANQGSEATYESGFVIDKFPISRPNLTFSTLTVSNMSPEDSSIYLCSVYGTSGQETQYFGPGTRLLVL.

In this sample, this clonotype turned up many times. The J gene is TRBJ2-3, the V gene TRBV27; D may be TRBD2 (6 bases). V gave up 6 bases and J gave up 1 base, with 17 bases separating them. The CDR3 loop spans 16 amino acids. Germline-derived CDR1 and CDR2 are MNHEY and SMNVEV (reference sequence). The CDR3 sequence: CASSRLSSVGTDTQYF. CDR3 bases: TGTGCCAGCAGCCGACTTTCTAGCGTGGGCACAGATACGCAGTATTTT.

This clonotype is a singleton in its sample. The DNA for the CDR3 is TGTGCCAGCAGGACCGGGACTAGCGGGATAAGCTCCTACGAGCAGTACTTC. Residues: CASRTGTSGISSYEQYF. The chain carries TRBV6-2 or TRBV6-3 and TRBJ2-7; 13 nucleotides match TRBD2. This CDR3 is built from 17 residues. The germline CDR1 and CDR2 sequences are MNHEY and SVGEGT. The V segment lost 6 bases and the J segment 0 bases; nucleotides outside the gene matches: 8.

This clonotype was picked up a small number of times. J is TRBJ2-3 and V is TRBV28; 7 nucleotides agree with TRBD1. V was pared by 9 bases and J by 0 bases, with 9 bases of the junction left unmatched. CDR1 is MDHEN and CDR2 is SYDVKM in the germline V gene. This CDR3 comprises 15 residues. CDR3 in amino acids: CASLGTDGSTDTQYF. CDR3 in DNA: TGTGCCAGTTTAGGGACAGATGGTAGCACAGATACGCAGTATTTT.

J is TRBJ1-5 and V is TRBV6-1; D perhaps matches TRBD1 (5 bases). The V end was cut by 3 bases, the J end by 7 bases, with 13 bases between. Germline V gene lookup returns CDR1 MNHNS and CDR2 SASEGT. The CDR3 runs 14 residues. DNA for the CDR3: TGTGCCAGCAGTGATAATAGGGGCGGCCAGCCCCAGCATTTT. Encoded protein: CASSDNRGGQPQHF.

This clonotype came up many times. This sequence joins TRBV7-2 and TRBJ1-2, with 8 bases that match TRBD1. This CDR3 spans 15 amino acids. V lost 5 bases to trimming and J lost 5 bases; unmatched junction nucleotides: 10. CDR1 and CDR2 from the germline V gene are SGHTA and FQGNSA. CDR3 in amino acids: CASSTPDRGVYGYTF. DNA of the CDR3: TGTGCCAGCAGCACGCCCGACAGGGGAGTTTATGGCTACACCTTC.

This clonotype appeared a few times. The rearrangement joins TRBV29-1 to TRBJ2-7, with unresolved D. The V end was cut by 4 bases, the J end by 1 base, with 14 bases between. Germline CDR1 reads SQVTM; CDR2 reads ANQGSEA. The CDR3 runs 14 residues. CDR3 protein: CSVASDRRSYEQYF. The CDR3 DNA sequence: TGCAGCGTTGCTTCCGATAGAAGGTCCTACGAGCAGTACTTC.

The count of this clonotype is one. A much larger clone lies a single base off, so this may be a read error. J is TRBJ1-6 and V is TRBV4-1, with D uncertain. From germline, CDR1 is MGHRA and CDR2 YSYEKL. The CDR3 covers 14 residues. The CDR3 sequence is CASGQGQSESPLHF. DNA for the CDR3: TGCGCCAGCGGCCAAGGGCAGTCCGAGTCACCCCTCCACTTT.

This clonotype was recorded at least ten times. The rearrangement links TRBV13 to TRBJ2-4, with 7 bases matching TRBD1. The CDR3 is 14 residues long. J gave up 1 base and V 5 bases, and 2 bases lay outside the gene matches. Germline V CDR1 and CDR2: PRHDT, FYEKMQ (reference sequence). CDR3 nucleotides: TGTGCCAGCAGCGTACAGGGGGCCAAAAACATTCAGTACTTC. The encoded protein is CASSVQGAKNIQYF.